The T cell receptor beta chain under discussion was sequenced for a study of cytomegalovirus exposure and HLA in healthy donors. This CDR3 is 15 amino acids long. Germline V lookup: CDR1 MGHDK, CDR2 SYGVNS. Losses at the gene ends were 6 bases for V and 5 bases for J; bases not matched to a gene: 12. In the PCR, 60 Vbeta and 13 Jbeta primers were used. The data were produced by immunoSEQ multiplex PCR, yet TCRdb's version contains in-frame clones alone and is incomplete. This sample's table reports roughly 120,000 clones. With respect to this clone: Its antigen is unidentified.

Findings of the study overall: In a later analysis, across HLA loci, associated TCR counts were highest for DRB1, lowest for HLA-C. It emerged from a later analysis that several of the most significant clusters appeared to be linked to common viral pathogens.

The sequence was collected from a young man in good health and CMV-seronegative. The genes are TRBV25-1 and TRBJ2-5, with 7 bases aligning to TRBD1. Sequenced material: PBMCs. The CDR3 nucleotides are TGTGCCAGCAGAAAGGGAGTAGGGGGCAGCGAGACCCAGTACTTC. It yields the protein CASRKGVGGSETQYF. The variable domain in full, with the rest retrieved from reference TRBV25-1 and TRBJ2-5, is EADIYQTPRYLVIGTGKKITLECSQTMGHDKMYWYQQDPGMELHLIHYSYGVNSTEKGDLSSESTVSRIRTEHFPLTLESARPSHTSQYLCASRKGVGGSETQYFGPGTRLLVL.